This T cell receptor beta chain was retrieved from a study of blood T cell repertoires in COVID-19 (dated by TCRdb to about 2020). Turning to the overall study: Samples from collaborators originated in the United States, Italy and Spain and spanned both the acute and convalescent phases of COVID-19. HLA class I and class II types, where available, came from metadata supplied by the sample provider rather than from assay-based typing. The samples were drawn from the first 160 participants of the ongoing ImmuneRACE study and from 950 to 1,500 subjects provided by 6 global collaborators. Deeply sampled blood TCRbeta repertoires from subjects exposed to, actively infected with, or recovered from COVID-19 were included in the dataset. The repertoires were made available in a free public database intended to serve as a resource for research on the immune response to SARS-CoV-2. Sample metadata almost always included a de-identified subject ID, COVID-19 status, age in years and sex. The material from the prospective study consisted of cDNA or gDNA derived from T cells, B-cell-depleted T cells, or PBMCs.

Overall study results and their limits: How much clinical and demographic metadata was included differed by source and by participant, and the metadata was provided uncurated.

Trimming leaves V shorter by 3 bases and J shorter by 2 bases, with the junction holding 10 bases beyond the gene matches. In the germline V gene (reference sequence), CDR1 corresponds to SGHNT and CDR2 to YYREEE. The CDR3 measures 17 amino acids from cysteine to phenylalanine. The CDR3 DNA has 51 bases and is translated from base 1. TCRbeta CDR3 regions were amplified from genomic DNA by means of the immunoSEQ Assay, a bias-controlled multiplex PCR. On the authors' methods: Within the assay, amplification of reference gene primers was used to estimate how many nucleated cells each sample contained. To quantify the absolute abundance of each unique TCRbeta CDR3 rearrangement, sequence reads were collapsed and filtered. For each sample, productive Simpson clonality was calculated as the square root of Simpson's diversity index over productive rearrangements. Here the immuneACCESS table is served through TCRdb, limited to in-frame sequences with V and J called. Missing clones are a known gap in these copies; in checked studies unresolved V genes cover under half, and the rest lacks a known reason. The V and J calls and the clone size are those of that table, but D and trimming were determined from the DNA. The sample profile shows 75,000 to 90,000 clones; roughly 78% of them were found once. The top ten clonotypes cover around 33% of the sample.

About this clone itself: The antigen it recognizes is unknown. The sample holds no much larger clone one base away, and base qualities are not on file.

In Seattle, one collaborating source enrolled patients while the infection was active and tracked those patients longitudinally over the course of disease. The collaborating institutions used their own protocols to collect whole blood in K2EDTA tubes. For TCRbeta analysis, collaborators shipped samples as frozen whole blood, isolated PBMCs, or DNA extracted from either of those sample types. The receptor chain draws on TRBV5-4 and TRBJ2-1, and 8 bases in between align with TRBD2. Sequencing was carried out using peripheral blood. This sequence was found in a man aged 55 to 70 with COVID-19, enrolled during active disease. The CDR3 protein is CASSWGGSGRTYNEQFF. In nucleotides, the sequence is TGTGCCAGCAGCTGGGGGGGGAGCGGGAGAACCTACAATGAGCAGTTCTTC.